This TCR beta chain stems from a study of CD8 T cells in Susac syndrome. The CDR3 is 14 amino acids. The germline V and J ends were trimmed by 4 bases and 0 bases, with 7 bases remaining between them. Per germline, CDR1 LGHNA and CDR2 YSLEER. RNA was extracted with the RNeasy kit, and a quantity of roughly 0.45 to 1 ug was reverse transcribed using random hexamers. TCRdb called the immunoSEQ multiplex PCR reads again in MiXCR, with one record for every CDR3 protein. The data show about 300,000 distinct CDR3 sequences, 85% seen once. CD8+ and CD4+ blood T cells underwent TCR beta sequencing. While CD8+ and CD4+ T cells were isolated negatively, TEMRA cells were enriched by FACS.

The source is a human donor with multiple sclerosis. The rearrangement links TRBV4-3 to TRBJ1-3; D might be TRBD1 (5 bases). The source material was CD8+ T cells from PBMCs. DNA for the CDR3: TGCGCCAGCAGCCCCGGGGCCTCTGGAAACACCATATATTTT. Translating gives CASSPGASGNTIYF.